Shown below are 17 T cell receptor beta chains from a single sample sequenced in a study of T cell changes during pregnancy in multiple sclerosis. The data were produced by immunoSEQ multiplex PCR, yet TCRdb's version contains in-frame clones alone and is incomplete. The table shows 30,000 to 45,000 clones, with 85% to 95% occurring only once. The material sequenced was CD4+ T cells from peripheral blood mononuclear cells, taken in the first trimester of pregnancy. The receptors were sampled from a female donor with multiple sclerosis, enrolled in a pregnancy study.

Only one count was recorded for this clone. V is TRBV7-2 and J is TRBJ2-2; TRBD1 aligns across 12 bases. Germline lookup yields CDR1 SGHTA and CDR2 FQGNSA. CDR3 length: 15 residues. Trimming at V came to 4 bases and at J to 7 bases, leaving 4 bases not matched to a gene. The CDR3: CASSSGTGGIGELFF. CDR3 DNA: TGTGCCAGCAGCTCCGGGACAGGGGGCATCGGGGAGCTGTTTTTT. Based on the CDR3 plus reference TRBV7-2 and TRBJ2-2, the full variable domain is GAGVSQSPSNKVTEKGKDVELRCDPISGHTALYWYRQSLGQGLEFLIYFQGNSAPDKSGLPSDRFSAERTGGSVSTLTIQRTQQEDSAVYLCASSSGTGGIGELFFGEGSRLTVL.

This clone came up once. The J gene is TRBJ1-2, the V gene TRBV6-1, with unresolved D. Germline CDR1 and CDR2: MNHNS and SASEGT. CDR3 length equals 15 residues. Trimming removed 1 base at V and 4 bases at J, with 13 bases between. CDR3 in DNA: TGTGCCAGCAGTGAAGGACTGAAGCCCTCCTATGGCTACACCTTC. Translated, it gives CASSEGLKPSYGYTF.

CDR3 nucleotides: TGTGCCAGCAGTTTAGGGCAGGTTCAAGAGACCCAGTACTTC. It codes for CASSLGQVQETQYF. J is TRBJ2-5 and V is TRBV28; D is unclear. V was shortened by 2 bases and J by 2 bases, with 9 bases between the two germline ends. This CDR3 is 14 amino acids long. In germline, CDR1 is MDHEN, CDR2 SYDVKM.

This chain joins TRBV5-1 and TRBJ1-4; 9 bases match TRBD1. Germline assignment: CDR1 SGHRS and CDR2 YFSETQ. The length of the CDR3 is 15 residues. V trimming: 4 bases; J trimming: 8 bases; junction bases outside the gene matches: 9. Here the CDR3 reads CASSPGTGLQEKLFF. The CDR3 DNA is TGCGCCAGCAGCCCCGGGACAGGGCTGCAGGAAAAACTGTTTTTT.

The rearrangement uses TRBV2 and TRBJ1-4, with no clear D. The V end was cut by 2 bases, the J end by 7 bases, with 20 bases between. Germline V lookup: CDR1 SNHLY, CDR2 FYNNEI. CDR3 length: 17 amino acids. DNA for the CDR3: TGTGCCAGCAGTGAATCCCCCGCCGAAAAGAGAGGTGAAAAACTGTTTTTT. Translated: CASSESPAEKRGEKLFF.

The chain recombines TRBV28 with TRBJ2-7; the D gene is possibly TRBD1 (6 bases). Germline V lookup: CDR1 MDHEN, CDR2 SYDVKM. The length of the CDR3 is 13 residues. The V end lost 5 bases, the J end lost 6 bases, and 14 bases lay between the germline ends. Written as DNA, the CDR3 is TGTGCCAGCAGTCGACAGGACCGCGGCGAGCAGTACTTC. It yields the protein CASSRQDRGEQYF.

J is TRBJ1-4 and V is TRBV20-1; D gene unclear. Germline CDR1 and CDR2: DFQATT and SNEGSKA (reference sequence). Between the trimmed V and J ends, which lost 3 bases and 7 bases, there was a span of 6 bases. The CDR3 runs 11 residues. The CDR3 region is CSASRGEKLFF. The CDR3 DNA sequence: TGCAGTGCTAGTCGGGGTGAAAAACTGTTTTTT.

To note about this clone: Its ends do not fully match the called genes, so a read error is possible. The sample has other DNA sequences that encode this CDR3 too. The rearrangement joins TRBV5-1 to TRBJ1-1, with 7 bases identical to TRBD1. The CDR3 length is 14 residues. Germline V lookup: CDR1 SGHRS, CDR2 YFSETQ. This CDR3 reads CASSPQGQNTEAFF. The CDR3 DNA is TGTGCCAGCAGCCCACAGGGGCAGAACACTGAAGCTTTCTTT.

The V and J genes are TRBV7-9 and TRBJ2-6; weak D call: TRBD1 (5 bases). The CDR3 loop spans 16 amino acids. Germline CDR1 is SEHNR and CDR2 is FQNEAQ (reference sequence). V was trimmed by 3 bases and J by 0 bases, leaving 9 bases between them. CDR3 coding DNA: TGTGCCAGCAGCTTTACAGGCCTCTCTGGGGCCAACGTCCTGACTTTC. It encodes CASSFTGLSGANVLTF. The variable domain in full, with the rest retrieved from reference TRBV7-9 and TRBJ2-6, is DTGVSQNPRHKITKRGQNVTFRCDPISEHNRLYWYRQTLGQGPEFLTYFQNEAQLEKSRLLSDRFSAERPKGSFSTLEIQRTEQGDSAMYLCASSFTGLSGANVLTFGAGSRLTVL.

The chain combines TRBV14 with TRBJ2-5, with D unresolved. CDR3 size: 16 residues. Germline values: CDR1 SGHDN, CDR2 FVKESK. Trimming stripped 1 base from V and 0 bases from J, with 12 bases between. CDR3 in amino acids: CASSQVGSEYQETQYF. The DNA of the CDR3 is TGTGCCAGCAGCCAAGTCGGGTCCGAGTACCAAGAGACCCAGTACTTC.

The chain joins TRBV7-9 to TRBJ2-7, with 9 nucleotides matching TRBD1. After removal of 3 bases from V and 4 bases from J, the junction contained 1 base not matched to a gene. Germline values: CDR1 SEHNR, CDR2 FQNEAQ (reference sequence). CDR3 length: 13 amino acids. The CDR3 loop is CASSFGQGYEQYF. As DNA, the CDR3 is TGTGCCAGCAGCTTCGGACAGGGGTACGAGCAGTACTTC.

The V gene is TRBV2, the J gene TRBJ2-2, with TRBD1 as a possible D gene (5 bases). The CDR3 spans 14 residues. The germline CDR1 and CDR2 sequences are SNHLY and FYNNEI. Trimming shortened V by 7 bases and J by 4 bases, and 13 bases separated the two germline ends. The CDR3 nucleotides are TGTGCCAGCAAGGTGGAAGGGGTCACCGGGGAGCTGTTTTTT. Its protein is CASKVEGVTGELFF.

The chain uses TRBV5-1 and TRBJ2-7; 8 positions match TRBD1. Germline trimming cut 0 bases from V and 2 bases from J; bases unmatched to any gene: 1. This CDR3 contains 14 residues. Germline loops: CDR1 SGHRS, CDR2 YFSETQ. The chain's CDR3 is CASSLGTGTYEQYF. The CDR3 region has the DNA TGCGCCAGCAGCTTGGGGACAGGGACCTACGAGCAGTACTTC.

The V and J genes are TRBV9 and TRBJ2-7; possible D gene TRBD2, 5 bases. This CDR3 has 15 amino acids. The germline gives CDR1 SGDLS, CDR2 YYNGEE. Deletions cut 3 bases from V and 7 bases from J, with 20 bases between. CDR3 sequence reads: CASSAQVVEGSEQYF. The CDR3 DNA reads TGTGCCAGCAGCGCCCAAGTCGTTGAGGGTTCGGAGCAGTACTTC.

This rearrangement joins TRBV5-1 to TRBJ2-6; unclear D gene. V lost 0 bases, J lost 0 bases, and 13 bases lay in between. This CDR3 is built from 18 residues. Germline lookup yields CDR1 SGHRS and CDR2 YFSETQ. The CDR3, as DNA: TGCGCCAGCAGCTTGGGCCCCGGGTCGCACTCTGGGGCCAACGTCCTGACTTTC. Encoded protein: CASSLGPGSHSGANVLTF.

The genes are TRBV7-2 and TRBJ2-5; the match to TRBD2 covers 7 bases. Unmatched junction bases numbered 6, after V lost 5 bases and J lost 0 bases. CDR3 length equals 15 residues. The V gene's germline CDR1 is SGHTA and CDR2 FQGNSA. DNA for the CDR3: TGTGCCAGCAGCCCCCAGCGGGGATACCAAGAGACCCAGTACTTC. This encodes CASSPQRGYQETQYF.

The rearrangement uses TRBV10-3 and TRBJ1-4; possible D gene TRBD1, 5 bases. Germline V gene lookup returns CDR1 ENHRY and CDR2 SYGVKD. With 0 bases removed from V and 4 bases from J, the gap between germline ends came to 6 bases. This CDR3 is built from 14 residues. The CDR3 nucleotides are TGTGCCATCAGTGAGTCGACAGTTAATGAAAAACTGTTTTTT. This sequence encodes CAISESTVNEKLFF.